This TCR beta chain was sequenced during a study of graft-versus-host responses after intestinal transplantation. Study-level background: Recipients had multivisceral, liver-intestinal, or isolated intestinal transplants.

From the graft tissue, intraepithelial and lamina propria lymphocytes were released through processing. The CDR3 loop spans 14 amino acids. CDR1 MNHEY and CDR2 SVGAGI come from the germline V gene. Trimming cost V 6 bases and J 5 bases; bases outside gene matches: 8. The table came from immunoSEQ multiplex PCR; TCRdb's copy has only in-frame clones and leaves some out. Here the sample spans 3,500 to 5,000 clones, approximately 70% being singletons. The receptor was derived from a human patient who received an intestinal transplant, so some T cells may come from the graft donor. This material consisted of ileum tissue, taken 17 days after transplant. The V gene is TRBV6-5, the J gene TRBJ2-5, with 8 bases fitting TRBD1. CDR3 region: CASRTPGGSETQYF. CDR3 sequence (DNA): TGTGCCAGCAGGACCCCAGGGGGCTCGGAGACCCAGTACTTC.